This T cell receptor beta chain was sequenced during a study of a mutant IDH1 vaccine in newly diagnosed glioma. V lost 2 bases to trimming and J lost 1 base, with 12 bases between them. CDR3 length equals 16 residues. Germline CDR1 SNHLY, CDR2 FYNNEI. As for time point: week 35, safety follow-up. Every single dose of the vaccine, 300 ug of mutant IDH1 20-mer peptide, came with topical imiquimod. Turning to this clone: Its antigen is not known.

The data were produced by immunoSEQ multiplex PCR, yet TCRdb's version contains in-frame clones alone and is incomplete. The sample gives around 53,000 clones, under 85% of which show up once; 6.7% is in the top ten. Sequencing was performed on PBMCs, taken from a glioma patient whose treatment included an IDH1 peptide vaccine. The clonotype comes from a man aged 40-55 years with glioma. The V call is TRBV2, the J call TRBJ1-5; no clear D gene. This CDR3 reads CASSELGPGSNQPQHF. The CDR3, as DNA: TGTGCCAGCAGTGAACTGGGTCCGGGGAGCAATCAGCCCCAGCATTTT. The entire variable domain, with the rest obtained from reference TRBV2 and TRBJ1-5, is as follows: EPEVTQTPSHQVTQMGQEVILRCVPISNHLYFYWYRQILGQKVEFLVSFYNNEISEKSEIFDDQFSVERPDGSNFTLKIRSTKLEDSAMYFCASSELGPGSNQPQHFGDGTRLSIL.